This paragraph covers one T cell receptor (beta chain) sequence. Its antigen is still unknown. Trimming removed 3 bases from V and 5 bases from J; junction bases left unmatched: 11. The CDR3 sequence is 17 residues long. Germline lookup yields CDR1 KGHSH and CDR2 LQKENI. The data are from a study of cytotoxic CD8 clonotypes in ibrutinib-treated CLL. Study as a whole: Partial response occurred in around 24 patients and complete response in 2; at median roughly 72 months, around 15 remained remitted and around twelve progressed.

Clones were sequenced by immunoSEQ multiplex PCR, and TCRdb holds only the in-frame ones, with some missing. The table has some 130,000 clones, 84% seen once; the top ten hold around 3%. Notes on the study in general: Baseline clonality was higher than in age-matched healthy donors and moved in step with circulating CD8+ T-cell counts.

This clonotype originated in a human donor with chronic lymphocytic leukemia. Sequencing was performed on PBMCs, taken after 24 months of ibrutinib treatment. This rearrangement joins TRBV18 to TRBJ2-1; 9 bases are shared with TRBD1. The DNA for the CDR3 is TGTGCCAGCTCACCGGGACATGGGGGACAGGGCCACAATGAGCAGTTCTTC. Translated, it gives CASSPGHGGQGHNEQFF. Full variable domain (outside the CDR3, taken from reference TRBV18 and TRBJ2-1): NAGVMQNPRHLVRRRGQEARLRCSPMKGHSHVYWYRQLPEEGLKFMVYLQKENIIDESGMPKERFSAEFPKEGPSILRIQQVVRGDSAAYFCASSPGHGGQGHNEQFFGPGTRLTVL.